A single sample gave rise to the 10 T cell receptor beta chains below, sequenced in a study of cytomegalovirus exposure and HLA in healthy donors. The method was immunoSEQ multiplex PCR; TCRdb's version includes in-frame clones alone and lacks a portion of them. There are some 260,000 clones in the sample; about 90% occur only once, and under 4% lies in the top ten. Sequenced material: PBMCs. The receptors stem from a woman in her twenties or thirties in good health and CMV-seronegative.

The chain has TRBV7-2 and TRBJ2-3; 7 positions match TRBD2. The CDR3 has 14 amino acids. Germline V gene sequence: CDR1 SGHTA, CDR2 FQGNSA. V lost 5 bases and J lost 3; bases outside the gene matches: 5. CDR3 in DNA: TGTGCCAGCAGCCCAGGGACTATAACAGATACGCAGTATTTT. Amino acids: CASSPGTITDTQYF.

The chain combines TRBV7-9 with TRBJ1-2; TRBD1 matches at 9 bases. V shed 5 bases, J shed 5 bases, and the junction held 9 bases outside the gene matches. The CDR3 is 15 amino acids. CDR1 and CDR2 from the germline V gene are SEHNR and FQNEAQ (reference sequence). The CDR3 region has the DNA TGTGCCAGCAGCCCGCGGGACAGGGAAGCTTATGGCTACACCTTC. Translating gives CASSPRDREAYGYTF.

V and J are TRBV19 and TRBJ2-6, with D perhaps matching TRBD2 (6 bases). V shed 6 bases and J shed 0 bases, with 12 bases lying between them. Germline lookup yields CDR1 LNHDA and CDR2 SQIVND (reference sequence). The CDR3 extends over 16 amino acids. The CDR3 DNA reads as TGTGCCAGTAGCCTCGGGACTCCCTCTGGGGCCAACGTCCTGACTTTC. It codes for CASSLGTPSGANVLTF.

This clone was detected once. The chain joins TRBV2 to TRBJ2-3; tentative D call: TRBD2 (6 bases). The germline gives CDR1 SNHLY, CDR2 FYNNEI. CDR3 size: 15 residues. Between the trimmed V and J ends, which lost 4 bases and 3 bases, there was a span of 14 bases. The CDR3, as DNA: TGTGCCAGCAGTGTGGCGGGAAGGGATACAGATACGCAGTATTTT. It specifies CASSVAGRDTDTQYF.

This rearrangement joins TRBV30 to TRBJ1-3, with TRBD1 identical over 8 bases. The germline gives CDR1 GTSNPN, CDR2 SVGIG (reference sequence). CDR3 length: 15 amino acids. The junction had 6 bases not matched to a gene; V was cut back by 1 base and J by 4 bases. CDR3 nucleotides: TGTGCCTGGAGTGGAGGACAGGGAGCCGGAAACACCATATATTTT. This translates into CAWSGGQGAGNTIYF.

This sequence joins TRBV19 and TRBJ1-1, with TRBD1 as a possible D gene (5 bases). Germline V gives CDR1 LNHDA, CDR2 SQIVND (reference sequence). V shed 0 bases and J shed 0 bases, with 8 bases lying between them. CDR3 length: 15 amino acids. The CDR3, as DNA: TGTGCCAGTAGTATAGATCCGGGGGTGAACACTGAAGCTTTCTTT. This translates into CASSIDPGVNTEAFF.

The genes are TRBV7-2 and TRBJ2-1, with TRBD1 matching 7 bases. CDR1 is SGHTA and CDR2 is FQGNSA in the germline V gene. The CDR3 extends over 15 amino acids. Trimming at V came to 5 bases and at J to 2 bases, leaving 6 bases not matched to a gene. CDR3 nucleotide sequence: TGTGCCAGCAGCAGAACCGGGACAGCCTACAATGAGCAGTTCTTC. Its protein is CASSRTGTAYNEQFF.

This clone occurred a few times. CDR3 sequence: CASSADWGDEKLFF. The CDR3 DNA reads TGTGCCAGCAGCGCGGATTGGGGGGATGAAAAACTGTTTTTT. This sequence joins TRBV2 and TRBJ1-4, with D possibly matching TRBD1 (5 bases). The ends were cut back, 6 bases at V and 6 bases at J, with 14 bases in the middle. The CDR3 has 14 residues. Germline CDR1 and CDR2: SNHLY and FYNNEI.

The V and J genes are TRBV7-2 and TRBJ2-3; 10 bases map to TRBD2. Trimming removed 0 bases from V and 7 bases from J; junction bases left unmatched: 13. The CDR3 loop spans 18 amino acids. Germline CDR1 and CDR2: SGHTA and FQGNSA. CDR3 in amino acids: CASSLAGGRASGRHTQYF. The CDR3 bases are TGTGCCAGCAGCTTAGCGGGGGGGAGAGCTAGCGGGAGACATACGCAGTATTTT.

The V gene is TRBV15, the J gene TRBJ2-6; unclear D gene. CDR1 and CDR2 (germline): LNHNV, YYDKDF (reference sequence). The V gene lost 0 bases and the J gene lost 1 base, with 4 bases spanning the gap. The CDR3 loop spans 15 amino acids. The CDR3 coding sequence is TGTGCCACCAGCAGAGATCCATCTGGGGCCAACGTCCTGACTTTC. It specifies CATSRDPSGANVLTF.